This TCR beta chain was captured by sequencing in a study of regulatory T cells in long-lasting Graves disease (dated by TCRdb to 2020 to 2023). General notes on the study: Newly diagnosed Graves' disease patients had taken antithyroid drugs for less than 3 months. Persistent Graves' disease patients were compared with newly diagnosed Graves' disease patients by peripheral blood TCR sequencing and RNA sequencing. The study was conducted in China and was registered as a clinical trial. TCR sequencing covered 13 persistent and around 20 newly diagnosed Graves' disease patients, about 35 samples in total. What the authors observed across the whole study: Sequencing and analysis were restricted to the TCR beta chain. Persistent disease showed preferential use of TRBV28, TRBJ1-2 and TRBJ2-5, whereas newly diagnosed disease favored TRBV20-1 and TRBJ2-1. Compared with newly diagnosed patients, persistent Graves' disease patients had lower TCR Shannon entropy and fewer highly expanded clones, which suggests clonal expansion. More public clonotypes were shared among persistent patients (roughly 2,700) than among newly diagnosed patients (966). As a limitation, the authors acknowledged that the small sample size may reduce accuracy. Peripheral blood alone was examined, since thyroid tissue, which constituted the primary lesion, could not be accessed.

Cut back by 0 bases and 7 bases, the V and J ends lie 9 bases apart. The CDR3 runs 12 amino acids, cysteine and phenylalanine included. The read is trimmed to its CDR3 DNA, 36 bases read in frame from base 1. As encoded in the germline V gene (reference sequence), CDR1 is GTSNPN while CDR2 is SVGIG. At least ten counts were recorded for this clonotype. Its antigen has not been determined. The record has no base qualities; no much larger clone is one base away. The library was made by multiplex PCR. Sequenced on an Illumina HiSeq 4000. CDR3 regions were amplified by Arm-PCR with iRepertoire HTBI primers to construct TCR beta libraries. Before sequencing, the PCR products went through gel purification. The authors' pipeline ran thus. A total of 62 TRBV and 14 TRBJ segments were identified across samples and were used for gene usage analysis of CDR3 amino acid clonotypes. COPE and FqMerger were used to merge filtered high-quality paired reads into contigs. BLAST was used to align contigs to IMGT TRBV, TRBD and TRBJ reference genes, and CDR3 was defined according to IMGT. Any clonotype with a frequency above 0.1% was counted as a highly expanded clone. Shannon entropy was used to measure repertoire diversity, and the Gini coefficient was used to measure V-J evenness. Clonotypes shared by more than one individual were considered public. The public reads were run again by TCRdb, first through fastp at Q25 and then through MiXCR, and only productive beta chains were kept. Rows are unified per CDR3 protein, each entry keeping the most common DNA and genes. In this record, the V and J calls reflect TCRdb's handling and not the investigators' own analysis. Here the sample has roughly 360,000 distinct CDR3 sequences; 12% occur a single time. Under 20% of the sample is in the top ten clones.

The sample's time point label, decoded: newly diagnosed GD, antithyroid drugs for less than 3 months. For both TCR sequencing and RNA sequencing, RNA was extracted from PBMCs using TRIzol. The diagnosis of Graves' disease followed American Thyroid Association guidelines. The patients came from an endocrinology department in Xi'an, China. Each patient gave approximately 10 milliliters of peripheral blood, collected in an EDTA anticoagulant tube. Ficoll Paque Plus density gradient separation was used to isolate PBMCs, and no additional T cell sorting was done. RNA quality was checked with an Agilent 2100 Bioanalyzer and agarose gel, and concentration with a NanoDrop 2000. The data were also submitted as part of a second study, on T cells in Graves' hyperthyroidism and ophthalmopathy. As that second paper reports: Graves' hyperthyroidism was defined as stable when no progression to ophthalmopathy occurred over 18 months of follow-up. Hyperthyroidism patients were aged 18 to 65 years and newly diagnosed, with disease duration of less than 2 months. Patients with uncontrolled infections, other autoimmune diseases, pregnancy or lactation were excluded. Clinical symptoms, serum thyroxine and TRAb, thyroid ultrasound, and orbital computed tomography formed the basis for the diagnoses. The first round of RT-PCR for the TCR CDR3 was performed with the HTBI primer set and the Qiagen OneStep RT-PCR kit. Most expanded thyroid clonotypes (frequency above 0.001) were also detected in blood, a finding suggesting that blood repertoires may reflect thyroid immune responses. A 13 V-J signature model separated ophthalmopathy from stable hyperthyroidism, with over 85% sensitivity and roughly 82% specificity in cross-validation and 80%/75% in testing. During validation, the model predicted progression to ophthalmopathy a median of about 5.9 months ahead of onset, with almost 71% sensitivity and around 73% specificity. To identify TCR V-J signatures that set the groups apart, the researchers used a discovery cohort of 90 to 100 patients, made up of 43 with Graves' ophthalmopathy and 57 with stable Graves' hyperthyroidism. Prospective prediction of ophthalmopathy was tested in an independent validation cohort consisting of about 19 hyperthyroidism patients and more than 15 patients who later progressed to ophthalmopathy. The 85 to 100 discovery patients were divided at random into training and test sets in a 7:3 ratio. The study also compared thyroid tissue and blood T-cell repertoires from 6 or 7 Graves' hyperthyroidism patients. Following sampling, methimazole starting at 30 mg daily was given to hyperthyroidism patients, and high-dose intravenous methylprednisolone was given to ophthalmopathy patients. The libraries were constructed in a second round of multiplex PCR and then size-selected and purified. Libraries were sequenced paired-end with 100 bp reads on an Illumina HiSeq2000. SOAPnuke was used to process the raw data, with reads discarded if the reads contained adapters or uncalled bases, had a mean Phred below 15, or lacked an exact constant-primer or identifier match. High-quality paired reads were merged with COPE v1.2.5, and unique nucleotide sequences were defined as clonotypes. MiTCR v1.1 was used to align clonotypes to the IMGT TRBV, TRBD and TRBJ reference segments. Only V-J combinations with frequency above 0.0001, covering 99% to 99.2% of repertoires, were analysed. A TCS score was defined as the ratio of F50 (clonal expansion) to E x V (chaos), with BLOSUM62-based TCRdist applied between CDR3 peptides within each V-J. Welch's t-statistics and random forest reduced around 520 V-J features to fewer than 15, which were used in a naive Bayes classifier (R e1071). Sample size was not statistically predetermined, and blinding of investigators to group allocation was not performed. The paper describes TCR Vbeta CDR3 sequencing of 130 to 150 peripheral blood samples, made up of some 40 ophthalmopathy patients, some 80 hyperthyroidism patients and about 17 progressor patients.

The V and J genes are TRBV30 and TRBJ1-1, with no reliable assignment of the D segment. Here the sequenced sample was peripheral blood mononuclear cells (PBMCs), taken at new diagnosis, from a patient treated with antithyroid drugs. This sequence was found in a woman under 30 with Graves disease. Donor details come from another sample of the same person, matched by shared clones. Here is the DNA: TGTGCCTGGAGTGTACGATATGATGAAGCTTTCTTT. This encodes CAWSVRYDEAFF.